These T cell receptor beta chains were read from a single sample in a study of a mutant IDH1 vaccine in newly diagnosed glioma. For these TCRs, the target antigens are not known. The protocol was immunoSEQ multiplex PCR, while the TCRdb copy is restricted to in-frame clones and leaves out a portion. The sample includes over 75,000 clones, roughly 77% seen only once; the top ten take roughly 5.2%. The sample here was PBMCs, taken from a glioma patient whose treatment included an IDH1 peptide vaccine. All receptors derive from a man aged 40-49 years with glioma. The CDR3 runs from the conserved cysteine through the conserved F or W. D genes are given only for firm matches. The size entry is marked missing in some rows and otherwise reads once, few, many or a size class.

d_gene: TRBD2
v_gene: TRBV15
abundance: .
j_gene: TRBJ2-3
CDR3aa: CATSRLAGSDTQYF
CDR3nt: TGTGCCACCAGCAGACTAGCGGGATCAGATACGCAGTATTTT

d_gene: TRBD1
v_gene: TRBV10-2
abundance: .
j_gene: TRBJ1-2
CDR3aa: CASSGGQLYGYTF
CDR3nt: TGCGCCAGCAGTGGGGGACAGCTCTATGGCTACACCTTC

d_gene: .
v_gene: TRBV5-4
abundance: once
j_gene: TRBJ2-3
CDR3aa: CASSPSPDPPPTDTQYF
CDR3nt: TGTGCCAGCAGCCCCAGCCCCGATCCGCCACCCACAGATACGCAGTATTTT

d_gene: TRBD1
v_gene: TRBV18
abundance: .
j_gene: TRBJ1-5
CDR3aa: CASSQGQASNQPQHF
CDR3nt: TGTGCCAGCTCACAGGGACAGGCTAGCAATCAGCCCCAGCATTTT

d_gene: .
v_gene: TRBV6-5
abundance: .
j_gene: TRBJ1-2
CDR3aa: CASSPVAGGYTF
CDR3nt: TGTGCCAGCAGTCCCGTCGCGGGGGGCTACACCTTC

d_gene: .
v_gene: TRBV7-3
abundance: .
j_gene: TRBJ2-5
CDR3aa: CASSQGGLETQYF
CDR3nt: TGTGCCAGCAGCCAGGGGGGTCTTGAGACCCAGTACTTC

d_gene: TRBD1
v_gene: TRBV7-8
abundance: .
j_gene: TRBJ1-2
CDR3aa: CASSSPRTGLTNYGYTF
CDR3nt: TGTGCCAGCAGCTCCCCCCGGACAGGGCTTACTAACTATGGCTACACCTTC

d_gene: TRBD2
v_gene: TRBV5-4
abundance: .
j_gene: TRBJ2-2
CDR3aa: CASSLGSGGNTGELFF
CDR3nt: TGTGCCAGCAGCTTGGGTAGCGGGGGAAACACCGGGGAGCTGTTTTTT

d_gene: .
v_gene: TRBV4-1
abundance: .
j_gene: TRBJ2-2
CDR3aa: CASSQEGDVELFF
CDR3nt: TGCGCCAGCAGCCAAGAGGGGGACGTCGAGCTGTTTTTT

d_gene: TRBD1
v_gene: TRBV27
abundance: once
j_gene: TRBJ1-5
CDR3aa: CASRGLPGQGGRQPQHF
CDR3nt: TGTGCCAGCAGGGGCTTACCGGGACAGGGTGGGAGGCAGCCCCAGCATTTT

d_gene: TRBD1
v_gene: TRBV25-1
abundance: .
j_gene: TRBJ1-2
CDR3aa: CASRPTGQPYGYTF
CDR3nt: TGTGCCAGCAGGCCGACAGGGCAACCCTATGGCTACACCTTC

d_gene: TRBD2
v_gene: TRBV30
abundance: .
j_gene: TRBJ2-2
CDR3aa: CAWSAGSSGSAGELFF
CDR3nt: TGTGCCTGGAGTGCGGGATCTAGCGGGAGTGCCGGGGAGCTGTTTTTT

d_gene: .
v_gene: TRBV11-2
abundance: .
j_gene: TRBJ2-1
CDR3aa: CASSLVGADEQFF
CDR3nt: TGTGCCAGCAGCTTAGTGGGGGCCGATGAGCAGTTCTTC

d_gene: .
v_gene: TRBV4-1
abundance: .
j_gene: TRBJ1-1
CDR3aa: CASSPWGVGMNTEAFF
CDR3nt: TGCGCCAGCAGCCCGTGGGGGGTTGGAATGAACACTGAAGCTTTCTTT

d_gene: TRBD2
v_gene: TRBV4-2
abundance: once
j_gene: TRBJ2-1
CDR3aa: CASSQAVAGGPRDEQFF
CDR3nt: TGTGCCAGCAGCCAAGCCGTGGCGGGGGGGCCTAGGGATGAGCAGTTCTTC

d_gene: .
v_gene: TRBV27
abundance: .
j_gene: TRBJ2-1
CDR3aa: CASSSQRASYNEQFF
CDR3nt: TGTGCCAGCTCAAGTCAGAGGGCGAGCTACAATGAGCAGTTCTTC

d_gene: .
v_gene: TRBV28
abundance: .
j_gene: TRBJ1-1
CDR3aa: CAILREGWGMNTEAFF
CDR3nt: TGTGCCATCCTTAGGGAAGGGTGGGGGATGAACACTGAAGCTTTCTTT

d_gene: .
v_gene: TRBV4-3
abundance: few
j_gene: TRBJ1-1
CDR3aa: CASSQEEGTEAFF
CDR3nt: TGCGCCAGCAGCCAAGAGGAGGGCACTGAAGCTTTCTTT

d_gene: .
v_gene: TRBV7-9
abundance: .
j_gene: TRBJ2-1
CDR3aa: CASSSNDRNEQFF
CDR3nt: TGTGCCAGCAGCTCCAACGACCGCAATGAGCAGTTCTTC

d_gene: .
v_gene: TRBV19
abundance: .
j_gene: TRBJ1-1
CDR3aa: CASSSGAANTEAFF
CDR3nt: TGTGCCAGTAGTAGCGGCGCCGCGAACACTGAAGCTTTCTTT

d_gene: TRBD2
v_gene: TRBV9
abundance: .
j_gene: TRBJ2-7
CDR3aa: CASSFRTSGEEQYF
CDR3nt: TGTGCCAGCAGCTTCCGGACTAGCGGGGAGGAGCAGTACTTC

d_gene: .
v_gene: TRBV4-3
abundance: medium-sized
j_gene: TRBJ1-3
CDR3aa: CASSPGWRGRGNTIYF
CDR3nt: TGCGCCAGCAGCCCCGGGTGGAGGGGGAGAGGAAACACCATATATTTT

d_gene: .
v_gene: TRBV30
abundance: .
j_gene: TRBJ1-6
CDR3aa: CAWSVEGMVSPLHF
CDR3nt: TGTGCCTGGAGTGTAGAGGGGATGGTTTCACCCCTCCACTTT

d_gene: .
v_gene: TRBV7-2
abundance: .
j_gene: TRBJ2-7
CDR3aa: CASSFIGGPRPGEQYF
CDR3nt: TGTGCCAGCAGCTTTATTGGGGGCCCCCGACCGGGCGAGCAGTACTTC

d_gene: .
v_gene: TRBV12-5
abundance: .
j_gene: TRBJ2-2
CDR3aa: CASGLASGSLNTGELFF
CDR3nt: TGTGCTAGTGGTTTGGCCTCAGGGTCGCTGAACACCGGGGAGCTGTTTTTT

d_gene: .
v_gene: TRBV28
abundance: .
j_gene: TRBJ1-3
CDR3aa: CASSYGTTSGNTIYF
CDR3nt: TGTGCCAGCAGCTATGGGACAACGTCTGGAAACACCATATATTTT

d_gene: .
v_gene: TRBV7-9
abundance: once
j_gene: TRBJ2-1
CDR3aa: CASSPDSDRFF
CDR3nt: TGTGCCAGCAGCCCGGACTCCGACCGGTTCTTC

d_gene: .
v_gene: TRBV9
abundance: few
j_gene: TRBJ2-3
CDR3aa: CASSVGPGDFTDTQYF
CDR3nt: TGTGCCAGCAGCGTAGGGCCAGGGGACTTCACAGATACGCAGTATTTT

d_gene: .
v_gene: TRBV28
abundance: .
j_gene: TRBJ1-3
CDR3aa: CASRPFLERTPSGNTIYF
CDR3nt: TGTGCCAGCAGGCCGTTCCTTGAAAGGACCCCCTCTGGAAACACCATATATTTT

d_gene: TRBD2
v_gene: TRBV6-6
abundance: .
j_gene: TRBJ2-7
CDR3aa: CASTLKRGGFGWYF
CDR3nt: TGTGCCAGCACGCTAAAGCGGGGGGGCTTCGGATGGTACTTC

d_gene: .
v_gene: TRBV5-1
abundance: few
j_gene: TRBJ1-1
CDR3aa: CASSFAGRNTEAFF
CDR3nt: TGCGCCAGCAGCTTTGCGGGCCGGAACACTGAAGCTTTCTTT

d_gene: TRBD1
v_gene: TRBV4-2
abundance: .
j_gene: TRBJ1-4
CDR3aa: CASSPRSRAGQGIRELFF
CDR3nt: TGTGCCAGCAGCCCAAGAAGTAGGGCAGGACAGGGGATTAGGGAACTGTTTTTT

d_gene: .
v_gene: TRBV5-5
abundance: .
j_gene: TRBJ1-4
CDR3aa: CASSLIPGAKEKLFF
CDR3nt: TGTGCCAGCAGCTTGATCCCAGGGGCCAAGGAAAAACTGTTTTTT

d_gene: .
v_gene: TRBV5-4
abundance: .
j_gene: TRBJ2-7
CDR3aa: CASSRQTGGYEQYF
CDR3nt: TGTGCCAGCAGCCGCCAGACTGGGGGCTACGAGCAGTACTTC

d_gene: TRBD2
v_gene: TRBV19
abundance: .
j_gene: TRBJ2-1
CDR3aa: CASSILTSGNNEQFF
CDR3nt: TGTGCCAGTAGTATATTGACTAGCGGCAACAATGAGCAGTTCTTC

d_gene: TRBD2
v_gene: TRBV12-5
abundance: once
j_gene: TRBJ2-1
CDR3aa: CASGFLLAGGTYNEQFF
CDR3nt: TGTGCTAGTGGTTTTTTACTAGCGGGAGGGACCTACAATGAGCAGTTCTTC

d_gene: TRBD2
v_gene: TRBV18
abundance: .
j_gene: TRBJ2-5
CDR3aa: CASSPLPSGSGEETQYF
CDR3nt: TGTGCCAGCTCACCACTGCCAAGCGGGAGTGGGGAAGAGACCCAGTACTTC

d_gene: .
v_gene: TRBV27
abundance: .
j_gene: TRBJ1-2
CDR3aa: CASSTGYTF
CDR3nt: TGTGCCAGCAGTACCGGCTACACCTTC

d_gene: .
v_gene: TRBV28
abundance: .
j_gene: TRBJ2-7
CDR3aa: CASSLIGVSSYEQYF
CDR3nt: TGTGCCAGCAGTTTAATCGGGGTGAGCTCCTACGAGCAGTACTTC

d_gene: .
v_gene: TRBV19
abundance: many
j_gene: TRBJ1-5
CDR3aa: CASNGGLIQPQHF
CDR3nt: TGTGCCAGTAACGGGGGGCTGATTCAGCCCCAGCATTTT

d_gene: TRBD1
v_gene: TRBV6-5
abundance: .
j_gene: TRBJ2-7
CDR3aa: CASTGQGDTYEQYF
CDR3nt: TGTGCCAGCACTGGACAGGGGGACACCTACGAGCAGTACTTC

d_gene: .
v_gene: TRBV19
abundance: .
j_gene: TRBJ2-7
CDR3aa: CASSFRVATVGQYF
CDR3nt: TGTGCCAGTAGTTTCCGGGTAGCCACCGTCGGGCAGTACTTC

d_gene: TRBD1
v_gene: TRBV6-4
abundance: few
j_gene: TRBJ2-1
CDR3aa: CASSDSRTGGNEQFF
CDR3nt: TGTGCCAGCAGTGACTCGAGGACAGGGGGCAATGAGCAGTTCTTC

d_gene: TRBD2
v_gene: TRBV19
abundance: .
j_gene: TRBJ2-1
CDR3aa: CASRATSGSSYNEQFF
CDR3nt: TGTGCCAGCCGCGCTACTAGCGGGAGCTCCTACAATGAGCAGTTCTTC

d_gene: TRBD2
v_gene: TRBV7-2
abundance: .
j_gene: TRBJ2-7
CDR3aa: CASSLPTGGYEQYF
CDR3nt: TGTGCCAGCAGCTTACCCACGGGGGGTTACGAGCAGTACTTC

d_gene: TRBD1
v_gene: TRBV4-1
abundance: few
j_gene: TRBJ1-1
CDR3aa: CASSRRQGDLNTEAFF
CDR3nt: TGCGCCAGCAGCCGTCGACAGGGGGATTTGAACACTGAAGCTTTCTTT

d_gene: TRBD1
v_gene: TRBV6-5
abundance: .
j_gene: TRBJ2-5
CDR3aa: CASSYGISQGEETQYF
CDR3nt: TGTGCCAGCAGTTACGGTATCTCCCAGGGGGAAGAGACCCAGTACTTC

d_gene: TRBD1
v_gene: TRBV6-4
abundance: .
j_gene: TRBJ1-1
CDR3aa: CASSITGGATEAFF
CDR3nt: TGTGCCAGCAGTATTACAGGGGGCGCGACTGAAGCTTTCTTT

d_gene: .
v_gene: TRBV27
abundance: .
j_gene: TRBJ2-7
CDR3aa: CASSLTITALNEQYF
CDR3nt: TGTGCCAGCAGTTTAACTATTACAGCCTTGAACGAGCAGTACTTC